This T cell receptor (beta chain) was sequenced for a study of T-cell memory formation after mild COVID-19. Study results and caveats: There was a balanced CD4/CD8 profile in clones contracting day 15 to 85, and later expanders leaned CD4+.

The CDR3 covers 13 residues. V lost 0 bases and J 4 bases, leaving 5 bases between the germline ends. Germline V CDR1 and CDR2: LGHNA, YSLEER. TCR alpha and TCR beta cDNA libraries carrying sample barcodes and UMIs were produced by 5'RACE using constant-segment primers. TCRdb reprocessed the 5' RACE reads with MiXCR, giving one entry per CDR3 protein. The sample shows 85,000 to 130,000 distinct CDR3 sequences, about an eighth of them seen only once. With respect to this clonotype: The antigen is undetermined.

This TCR derives from an adult woman who had mild COVID-19 (a few samples of this study predate the infection). Cell type and time point are not known. The sequenced material came from PBMCs or a T cell subset sorted from them (not recorded which). The chain carries TRBV4-3 and TRBJ2-3; D gene unclear. CDR3 coding DNA: TGCGCCAGCAGCCAAGATACTGCAGATACGCAGTATTTT. This encodes CASSQDTADTQYF.